This TCR beta chain was sequenced during a study of identical twins (dated by TCRdb to 2015 to 2016). Context from the whole study: To test whether fetal clonotypes persist, the study used deep sequencing on TCR alpha and beta repertoires from monozygotic twins, unrelated adults of various ages, and cord blood. Replicate twin experiments were performed at different times using different library preparation protocols to rule out contamination. Paper-wide results and their limitations: Fewer insertions were carried by abundant cord blood beta clonotypes, a similar but weaker trend appeared in young adult naive repertoires, and no such trend appeared in memory repertoires. The excess sharing between twins in beta out-of-frame sequences was weaker because fewer shared sequences reduced the signal-to-noise ratio. Conclusions relied on cross-sectional statistical analysis, since the same donors could not be followed over many years. Out-of-frame TCR alpha sharing in monozygotic twins was systematically underestimated by recombination models, whereas sharing between unrelated individuals was in agreement with the recombination models. Compared with coincidental sharing between unrelated individuals, an excess of low generation-probability sequences was observed among out-of-frame TCR alpha sequences shared between twins. Invariant T cells such as MAIT and iNKT could partly confound zero-insertion analyses, although diverse VJ usage argued against such confounding for most clonotypes.

This clonotype was found many times. Its antigen is still unknown. Base qualities are not provided; no much larger clone lies one nucleotide away. CDR1 is given as DFQATT and CDR2 as SNEGSKA, both from the germline V gene (reference sequence). The CDR3 spans 13 residues, from the cysteine through the phenylalanine. This entry keeps only the CDR3 DNA: 39 bases, framed from base 1. Library preparation employed 5' RACE. Sequenced using an Illumina HiSeq 2000. A universal primer binding site was added through template switching, and the final cDNA carried a unique molecular identifier so that TCR cDNA molecules could be counted accurately. Specific primers in the conserved constant-segment region were used to synthesize first-strand cDNA for TCR alpha and beta chains. To control for contamination, each cDNA library was double barcoded with a SMART-Mk sample barcode plus Illumina barcodes. Two successive PCR steps introduced TruSeq adapter sequences along with Illumina sample barcodes. TCR alpha and beta cDNA libraries were sequenced on the Illumina HiSeq platform with custom primers. On the study's bioinformatics: MiGEC was used to process raw reads and extract unique molecular identifiers, and MiXCR was used to find CDR3 positions. For each individual, recombination models were inferred using an EM algorithm with the repgenHMM and IGoR tools. The analysis of shared clonotypes was done with the tcR package in R, with sharing normalized by the product of cloneset sizes. Out-of-frame nonproductive sequences were analyzed to study raw recombination free of thymic and clonal selection effects. In-frame beta chains were kept once TCRdb had trimmed the public reads at Q25 with fastp and called clones with MiXCR. For every CDR3 protein sequence, its rows merge into one entry that carries the most common genes and DNA. The authors' filters were not applied to this entry. Recorded for this sample are a few hundred thousand distinct CDR3 sequences; approximately 8% of them occurred a single time. Together, the top ten hold over 2% of the sample.

Every donor was a healthy Caucasian. Three pairs of female monozygotic twins, all aged about 18 to 29 years, made up the twin cohort. Using Miltenyi CD45RO+ enrichment and human naive T-cell isolation kits, memory (CD45RO+) and naive T cells were isolated from PBMC. In addition, the sample was reused for a study of yellow fever vaccine responses in identical twins. As the second publication notes: According to the authors, in identical twins the way T cells responded to vaccination appeared partly convergent and partly personalized. In identical twins, the study followed T cell clones that responded to the vaccine with precision.

The chain links TRBV20-1 with TRBJ1-1; TRBD1 is perhaps the D gene, given 5 matching bases. This TCR came from a woman under 30 in good health. Sequencing used memory (CD45RO+) T cells sorted from blood. In the paper's terms, the cell subset or site label means: CD45RO+ enriched T cells. This receptor has the CDR3 CRDQGPRSSEAFF. The nucleotides read TGCAGGGATCAGGGACCGAGAAGTTCTGAAGCTTTCTTT.